This TCR beta chain was profiled in a study of blood T cell repertoires in COVID-19 (dated by TCRdb to 2019 to 2021). Study-level background: Samples from collaborators originated in the United States, Italy and Spain and spanned both the acute and convalescent phases of COVID-19. Subjects who had been exposed to COVID-19, were actively infected with it, or had recovered from it provided the deeply sampled blood TCRbeta repertoires that made up the dataset. Sample metadata almost always included a de-identified subject ID, COVID-19 status, age in years and sex. The material from the prospective study consisted of cDNA or gDNA derived from T cells, B-cell-depleted T cells, or PBMCs. The samples were drawn from two sources: the first 160 participants of the ongoing ImmuneRACE study, and 1,200 or so subjects contributed by 6 global collaborators. Where HLA class I and class II types were available, the types were taken from metadata supplied by the sample provider, not from assay-based typing. The repertoires were made available in a free public database intended to serve as a resource for research on the immune response to SARS-CoV-2. The full study reports these points: How much clinical and demographic metadata was included differed by source and by participant, and the metadata was provided uncurated.

TCRbeta CDR3 regions were amplified from genomic DNA by means of the immunoSEQ Assay, a bias-controlled multiplex PCR. Concerning the study's data processing: The number of nucleated cells in each sample was estimated from the amplification of reference gene primers within the assay. To quantify the absolute abundance of each unique TCRbeta CDR3 rearrangement, sequence reads were collapsed and filtered. For each sample, productive Simpson clonality was calculated as the square root of Simpson's diversity index over productive rearrangements. Here the immuneACCESS table is served through TCRdb, limited to in-frame sequences with V and J called. Missing clones are a known gap in these copies; in checked studies unresolved V genes cover under half, and the rest lacks a known reason. V, J and clone size are those of that table, while D and trimming were read from the DNA. The sample table lists roughly 300,000 clones, about 93% of them with a count of one. The top ten clones comprise under 7% of the sample.

The germline V gene (reference sequence) provides CDR1 MNHEY and CDR2 SMNVEV. Deletion took 1 base off V and 7 bases off J, with a span of 14 bases between the germline ends. Its CDR3 holds 15 amino acids, cysteine through phenylalanine. The retained sequence is limited to the CDR3, 45 bases, with the frame set at the first base. In the case of this clone: Its binding antigen is unknown. Per-base quality was not reported, and no clone a single base away is much larger than it.

One collaborating source in Seattle enrolled patients during active infection and followed them longitudinally through the course of disease. Collaborating institutions collected whole blood in K2EDTA tubes following their own protocols. Collaborator samples were shipped for TCRbeta analysis as frozen whole blood, isolated PBMCs, or DNA extracted from either sample type. The chain joins TRBV27 to TRBJ1-5; the best D guess is TRBD1, with 6 bases matching. The sequenced sample consisted of peripheral blood. The TCR comes from a woman in her 30s with COVID-19, enrolled during active disease. The base sequence is TGTGCCAGCAGTTTATGGGGGCGCGAAGGGCAGCCCCAGCATTTT. Its protein reads: CASSLWGREGQPQHF.